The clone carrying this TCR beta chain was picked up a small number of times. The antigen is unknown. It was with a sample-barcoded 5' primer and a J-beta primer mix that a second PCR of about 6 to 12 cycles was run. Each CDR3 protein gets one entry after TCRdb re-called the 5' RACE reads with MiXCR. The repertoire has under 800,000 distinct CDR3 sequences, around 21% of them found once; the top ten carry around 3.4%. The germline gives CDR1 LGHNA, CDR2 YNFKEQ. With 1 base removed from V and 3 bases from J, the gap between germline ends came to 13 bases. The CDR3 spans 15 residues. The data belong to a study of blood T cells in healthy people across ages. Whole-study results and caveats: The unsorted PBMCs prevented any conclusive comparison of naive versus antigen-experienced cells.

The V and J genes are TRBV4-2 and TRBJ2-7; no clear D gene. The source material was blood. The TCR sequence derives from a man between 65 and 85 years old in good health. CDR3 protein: CASSQALRASYEQYF. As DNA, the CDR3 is TGTGCCAGCAGCCAAGCCCTTAGGGCTAGCTACGAGCAGTACTTC.